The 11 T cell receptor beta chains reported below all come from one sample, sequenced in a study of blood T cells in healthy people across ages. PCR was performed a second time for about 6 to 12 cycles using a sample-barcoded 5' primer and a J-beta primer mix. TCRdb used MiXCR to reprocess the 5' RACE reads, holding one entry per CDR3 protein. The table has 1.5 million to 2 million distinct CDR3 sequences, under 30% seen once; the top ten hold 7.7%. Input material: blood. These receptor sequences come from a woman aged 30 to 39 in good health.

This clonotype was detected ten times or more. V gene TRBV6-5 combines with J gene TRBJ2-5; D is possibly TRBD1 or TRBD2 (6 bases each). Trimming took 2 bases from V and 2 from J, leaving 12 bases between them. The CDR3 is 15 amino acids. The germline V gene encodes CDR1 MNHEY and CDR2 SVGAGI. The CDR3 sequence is CASSYIGGQQETQYF. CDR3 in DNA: TGTGCCAGCAGTTACATCGGGGGACAACAAGAGACCCAGTACTTC.

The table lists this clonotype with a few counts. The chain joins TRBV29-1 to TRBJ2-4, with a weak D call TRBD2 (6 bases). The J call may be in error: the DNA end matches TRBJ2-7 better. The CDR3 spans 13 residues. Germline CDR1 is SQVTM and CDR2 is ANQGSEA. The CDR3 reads CSVAVGGVGEQYF. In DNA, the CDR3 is TGCAGCGTCGCCGTCGGAGGGGTCGGCGAGCAGTACTTC.

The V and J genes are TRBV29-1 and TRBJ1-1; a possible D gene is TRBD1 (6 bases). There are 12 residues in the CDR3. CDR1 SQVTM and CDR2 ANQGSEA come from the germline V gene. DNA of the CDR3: TGCGGAGGCTACAGGGTTGAGGCTGAAGCTTTCTTT. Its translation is CGGYRVEAEAFF.

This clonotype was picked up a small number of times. The CDR3 loop is CARSSRQVHNEQFF. CDR3 nucleotides: TGTGCCAGAAGTTCGAGACAGGTCCACAATGAGCAGTTCTTC. The rearrangement uses TRBV5-3 and TRBJ2-1, with D tentatively TRBD1 (6 bases). TRBV5-3 is assigned to the ORF class and has an uncertain function. V lost 5 bases and J 5 bases, leaving 14 bases between the germline ends. This CDR3 comprises 14 residues.

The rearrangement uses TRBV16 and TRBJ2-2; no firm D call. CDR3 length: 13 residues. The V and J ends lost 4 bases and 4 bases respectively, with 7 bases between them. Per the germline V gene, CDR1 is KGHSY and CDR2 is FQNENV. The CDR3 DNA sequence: TGTGCCAGCAGCCCTAAGCGCACCGGGGAGCTGTTTTTT. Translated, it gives CASSPKRTGELFF.

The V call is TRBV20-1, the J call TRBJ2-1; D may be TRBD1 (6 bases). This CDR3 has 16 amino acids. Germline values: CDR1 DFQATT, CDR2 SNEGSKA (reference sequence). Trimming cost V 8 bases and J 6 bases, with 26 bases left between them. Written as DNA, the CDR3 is TGCAGTACCGCTACACCGGACAGTTCCTTCGCCAATGAGCAGTTCTTC. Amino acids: CSTATPDSSFANEQFF.

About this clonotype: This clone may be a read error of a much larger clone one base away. The CDR3 DNA follows: TGCAGTGCTAGGGATAGCGGGGGAAGCAAAAACATTCATTACTTC. Protein product: CSARDSGGSKNIHYF. The chain uses TRBV20-1 and TRBJ2-4; 9 bases fit TRBD2. The germline V gene encodes CDR1 DFQATT and CDR2 SNEGSKA (reference sequence). This CDR3 spans 15 amino acids.

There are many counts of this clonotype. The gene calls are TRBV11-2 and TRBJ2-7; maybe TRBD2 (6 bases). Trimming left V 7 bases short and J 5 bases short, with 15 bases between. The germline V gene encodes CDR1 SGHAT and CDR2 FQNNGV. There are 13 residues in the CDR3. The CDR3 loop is CASKLMTGDEQYF. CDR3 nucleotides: TGTGCCAGCAAGCTTATGACGGGGGACGAGCAGTACTTC.

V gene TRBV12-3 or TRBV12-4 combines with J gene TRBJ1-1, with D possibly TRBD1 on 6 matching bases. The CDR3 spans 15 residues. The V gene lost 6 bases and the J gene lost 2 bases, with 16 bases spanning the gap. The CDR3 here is CASRLVGTLNTEAFF. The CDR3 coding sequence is TGTGCCAGCAGGCTAGTGGGGACACTAAACACTGAAGCTTTCTTT.

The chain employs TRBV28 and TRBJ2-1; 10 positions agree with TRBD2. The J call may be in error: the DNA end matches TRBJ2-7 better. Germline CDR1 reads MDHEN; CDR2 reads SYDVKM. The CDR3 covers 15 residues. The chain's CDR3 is CASSSGGAQYNEQYF. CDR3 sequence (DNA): TGTGCCAGCAGTAGCGGGGGGGCCCAGTACAATGAGCAGTACTTC.

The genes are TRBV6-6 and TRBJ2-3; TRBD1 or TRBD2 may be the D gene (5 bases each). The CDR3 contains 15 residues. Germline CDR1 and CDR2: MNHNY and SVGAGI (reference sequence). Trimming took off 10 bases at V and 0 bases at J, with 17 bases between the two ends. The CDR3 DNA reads TGTGCCAACACCACGAGGGGAACGAGCACAGATACGCAGTATTTT. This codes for CANTTRGTSTDTQYF.